This note documents a single T cell receptor beta chain sequence. V trimming: 6 bases; J trimming: 7 bases; junction bases outside the gene matches: 8. The CDR3 runs to 14 residues. Germline CDR1 reads MRHNA; CDR2 reads SNTAGT. The entry originates in a study of radiotherapy plus CTLA-4 blockade in lung cancer. Libraries were prepared by immunoSEQ multiplex PCR; TCRdb keeps only in-frame clonotypes and omits some of them. The sample holds approximately 97,000 clones, about 80% seen once. The chain is built from TRBV6-4 and TRBJ2-2, with 7 nucleotides matching TRBD2. The source of this sequence is a human donor with non-small cell lung cancer who had stable disease on radiotherapy plus ipilimumab. The sequencing used peripheral blood, collected from a patient treated with radiotherapy plus ipilimumab. The CDR3 loop is CASSRLAGNGELFF. CDR3 DNA: TGTGCCAGCAGCCGACTAGCTGGAAACGGGGAGCTGTTTTTT.